This TCR beta chain appears in the sequencing data of a study of T cells in tuberculosis. Study-level findings and limits: Low-affinity CD1B-GMM tetramer-binding T cells may have been missed.

The CDR3 is 16 residues long. CDR1 is LNHDA, CDR2 SQIVND, per germline (reference sequence). Trimming cost V 3 bases and J 2 bases, with 14 bases left between them. After thawing and overnight rest, PBMC were stained with GMM-loaded CD1B tetramer, viability dye and anti-CD3 for sorting. CD1B tetramers were loaded with Rhodococcus equi-derived C32 glucose monomycolate. Tetramer-negative cells, approximately 100,000 per donor, were also sorted. Sequencing of TCR-alpha and TCR-beta chains was unpaired. Clones were read by immunoSEQ multiplex PCR, and TCRdb kept only the in-frame ones, dropping some. The top ten clones hold about a fifth of a sample with 50,000 to 65,000 clones, 88% of them seen once.

The sequence came from an adult woman with latent tuberculosis. The chain joins TRBV19 to TRBJ1-5, with no clear D. The sample consisted of CD1b-GMM tetramer-negative cells sorted from PBMCs. CDR3 residues: CASSIHASEGNQPQHF. The CDR3 coding sequence is TGTGCCAGTAGTATCCATGCCTCCGAGGGCAATCAGCCCCAGCATTTT.